Given below is one T cell receptor (beta chain) in context. Its antigen is as yet unknown. Other nucleotide sequences from this sample produce the same CDR3. Sequencing used immunoSEQ multiplex PCR; TCRdb keeps in-frame clones, though not all of them. The table has roughly 41,000 clones, around 90% seen once; the top ten hold 7% to 9%. These data come from a study of PD-1 blockade in classical Hodgkin lymphoma. Every patient experienced relapse after autologous stem cell transplantation, and brentuximab vedotin exposure varied. The CDR3 loop spans 12 amino acids. Trimming left V 6 bases short and J 2 bases short, with 9 bases between. Germline CDR1 SGHRS, CDR2 YFSETQ. Study results and limitations: The authors have not defined what causes the repertoire differences, possibly disease activity or prior therapy.

This clonotype was obtained from a human donor with classical Hodgkin lymphoma. Sequences were derived from peripheral blood mononuclear cells (PBMCs), sampled before the second cycle of nivolumab. The chain has TRBV5-1 and TRBJ2-7; TRBD1 might be the D (5 bases). DNA for the CDR3: TGCGCCAGCACTGGACATCCCTACGAGCAGTACTTC. Translating it yields CASTGHPYEQYF.